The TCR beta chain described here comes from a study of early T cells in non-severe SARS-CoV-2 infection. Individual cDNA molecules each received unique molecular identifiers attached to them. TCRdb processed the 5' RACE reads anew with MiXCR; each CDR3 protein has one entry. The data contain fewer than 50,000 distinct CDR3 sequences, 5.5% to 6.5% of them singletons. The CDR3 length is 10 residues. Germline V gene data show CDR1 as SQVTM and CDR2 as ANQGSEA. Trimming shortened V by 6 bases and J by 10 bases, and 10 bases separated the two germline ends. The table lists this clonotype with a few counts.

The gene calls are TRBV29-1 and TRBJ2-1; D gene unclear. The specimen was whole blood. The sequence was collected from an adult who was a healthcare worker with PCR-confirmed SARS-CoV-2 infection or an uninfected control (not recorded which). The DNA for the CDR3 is TGCAGCGTGAAGGGAATAGAGCAGTTCTTC. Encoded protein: CSVKGIEQFF.